One and the same sample provided the 23 T cell receptor beta chains below, sequenced in a study of T cell responses to AZD1222 COVID-19 vaccine. Method: immunoSEQ multiplex PCR; TCRdb's copy keeps in-frame clones and lacks some. The data show some 150,000 clones, with just over 90% seen just once and 1.5% to 2.5% held by the top ten. The specimen comprised peripheral blood, sampled 28 days after the second AZD1222 dose. Source of these receptors: an adult who received the AZD1222 COVID-19 vaccine.

The chain is built from TRBV5-1 and TRBJ1-4; 7 positions match TRBD1. V dropped 4 bases and J dropped 2; count of bases not matched to a gene: 17. The CDR3 loop spans 19 amino acids. Germline V gives CDR1 SGHRS, CDR2 YFSETQ. The CDR3 loop is CASSRHTGDGSSTNEKLFF. CDR3 DNA: TGCGCCAGCAGCCGGCATACAGGGGACGGCTCTTCGACTAATGAAAAACTGTTTTTT. The full variable domain, its missing parts supplied by reference TRBV5-1 and TRBJ1-4, is KAGVTQTPRYLIKTRGQQVTLSCSPISGHRSVSWYQQTPGQGLQFLFEYFSETQRNKGNFPGRFSGRQFSNSRSEMNVSTLELGDSALYLCASSRHTGDGSSTNEKLFFGSGTQLSVL.

This clone was counted a few times. Written as DNA, the CDR3 is TGTGCCAGCAGTGACCCGGGACTAGTCTTAGGGGAGACCCAGTACTTC. This codes for CASSDPGLVLGETQYF. The chain carries TRBV25-1 and TRBJ2-5, with 8 nucleotides matching TRBD2. The CDR3 runs to 16 residues. V lost 3 bases and J lost 5; bases outside the gene matches: 11. The germline CDR1 and CDR2 sequences are MGHDK and SYGVNS.

A word on this clone: The same CDR3 also results from other DNA sequences found in this sample. The chain recombines TRBV6-6 with TRBJ1-1; 8 positions match TRBD1. V lost 2 bases and J lost 8; bases outside the gene matches: 4. CDR1 is MNHNY, CDR2 SVGAGI, per germline (reference sequence). The CDR3 sequence is 13 residues long. CDR3 DNA sequence: TGTGCCAGCAGTTACGGGCAGGGGGCCGAAGCTTTCTTT. This encodes CASSYGQGAEAFF.

This chain uses TRBV9 with TRBJ2-5; D unclear. Looked up from germline, CDR1 is SGDLS and CDR2 is YYNGEE. The CDR3 has 11 residues. Trimming removed 4 bases at V and 3 bases at J, with 4 bases between. The CDR3 sequence: CASSSKETQYF. DNA for the CDR3: TGTGCCAGCAGCTCAAAAGAGACCCAGTACTTC.

The rearrangement links TRBV25-1 to TRBJ1-2, with TRBD1 matching over 7 bases. The CDR3 has 15 residues. Germline V gives CDR1 MGHDK, CDR2 SYGVNS. Unmatched junction bases numbered 9, after V lost 1 base and J lost 7 bases. This chain's CDR3 is CASSESPGGSAGYTF. The CDR3 DNA follows: TGTGCCAGCAGTGAATCCCCAGGGGGGTCGGCTGGCTACACCTTC.

V and J are TRBV5-1 and TRBJ2-7; D is possibly TRBD1 (7 bases). The CDR3 has 17 amino acids. Germline values: CDR1 SGHRS, CDR2 YFSETQ. V was cut by 6 bases and J by 3 bases, with 25 bases left in between. CDR3 coding DNA: TGCGCCAGCAAAAAGGGGGGTGTCGGGGACAGCTACTACGAGCAGTACTTC. Residues: CASKKGGVGDSYYEQYF.

The chain has TRBV2 and TRBJ1-6; D call uncertain. Germline assignment: CDR1 SNHLY and CDR2 FYNNEI. Trimming shortened V by 7 bases and J by 7 bases, and 11 bases separated the two germline ends. This CDR3 contains 13 residues. In DNA, the CDR3 is TGTGCCAGCAAGTCGTTCGAGAATTCACCCCTCCACTTT. This gives the protein CASKSFENSPLHF.

This chain connects TRBV6-5 to TRBJ1-3; the match to TRBD1 covers 8 bases. The CDR3 contains 15 residues. The V segment lost 10 bases and the J segment 0 bases; nucleotides outside the gene matches: 8. Per the germline V gene, CDR1 is MNHEY and CDR2 is SVGAGI. CDR3 DNA sequence: TGTGCCATCCAAAGACAGGGGATCTCTGGAAACACCATATATTTT. Protein: CAIQRQGISGNTIYF.

This chain connects TRBV7-9 to TRBJ1-4, with D unresolved. The CDR3 covers 16 residues. V was pared by 5 bases and J by 3 bases, with 16 bases between. Germline values: CDR1 SEHNR, CDR2 FQNEAQ (reference sequence). The CDR3 here is CASSAVTMDPNEKLFF. The CDR3 DNA follows: TGTGCCAGCAGCGCCGTTACCATGGATCCTAATGAAAAACTGTTTTTT.

Here the CDR3 reads CASSLAVGANTIYF. The CDR3, as DNA: TGCGCCAGCAGCTTGGCGGTGGGGGCGAACACCATATATTTT. The chain couples TRBV5-1 to TRBJ1-3, with a weak D call TRBD1 (6 bases). Germline-derived CDR1 and CDR2 are SGHRS and YFSETQ. V was trimmed by 0 bases and J by 7 bases, leaving 11 bases between them. The CDR3 sequence is 14 residues long.

Written as DNA, the CDR3 is TGCAGTGCTAGTCTCAGGGAGGGGGATGAAAAACTGTTTTTT. Translation: CSASLREGDEKLFF. V gene TRBV20-1 combines with J gene TRBJ1-4, with a tentative D call TRBD1 (6 bases). The V end was cut by 3 bases, the J end by 6 bases, with 14 bases between. In germline, CDR1 is DFQATT, CDR2 SNEGSKA (reference sequence). The CDR3 covers 14 residues.

The chain links TRBV2 to TRBJ1-4; D ambiguous. The CDR3 contains 14 residues. V was cut by 2 bases and J by 6 bases, with 10 bases left in between. CDR1 and CDR2 from the germline V gene are SNHLY and FYNNEI. Here the CDR3 reads CASSEFSRYEKLFF. The CDR3 nucleotides are TGTGCCAGCAGTGAATTTAGCAGATATGAAAAACTGTTTTTT. Based on the CDR3 plus reference TRBV2 and TRBJ1-4, the full variable domain is EPEVTQTPSHQVTQMGQEVILRCVPISNHLYFYWYRQILGQKVEFLVSFYNNEISEKSEIFDDQFSVERPDGSNFTLKIRSTKLEDSAMYFCASSEFSRYEKLFFGSGTQLSVL.

V and J are TRBV7-9 and TRBJ2-1; possibly TRBD2 for D (7 bases). This CDR3 has 17 amino acids. V lost 3 bases and J 8 bases, leaving 23 bases between the germline ends. Germline V CDR1 and CDR2: SEHNR, FQNEAQ (reference sequence). The CDR3 region is CASSFLLRGRDRDEQFF. DNA for the CDR3: TGTGCCAGCAGCTTTCTTCTGCGGGGGCGGGATCGGGATGAGCAGTTCTTC.

The chain employs TRBV7-2 and TRBJ1-2; D is unclear. Per germline, CDR1 SGHTA and CDR2 FQGNSA. This CDR3 spans 18 amino acids. Trimming removed 5 bases at V and 3 bases at J, with 25 bases between. CDR3 loop: CASSRRVLPQSPHYGYTF. For the CDR3, the DNA is TGTGCCAGCAGCCGGCGCGTCCTCCCACAGAGCCCTCACTATGGCTACACCTTC.

This CDR3 is CASSYDRRNYGYTF. In DNA, the CDR3 is TGTGCCAGCAGTTACGACAGGAGAAACTATGGCTACACCTTC. This rearrangement joins TRBV6-5 to TRBJ1-2; tentatively, D is TRBD1 (6 bases). The germline CDR1 and CDR2 sequences are MNHEY and SVGAGI. V lost 2 bases to trimming and J lost 2 bases, with 9 bases between them. The CDR3 covers 14 residues.

This clone was seen just once. V is TRBV19 and J is TRBJ2-2; perhaps D is TRBD1 or TRBD2 (5 bases each). The CDR3 extends over 14 amino acids. V was trimmed by 7 bases and J by 6 bases, leaving 15 bases between them. Per the germline V gene, CDR1 is LNHDA and CDR2 is SQIVND (reference sequence). The CDR3: CASTARGESGELFF. DNA of the CDR3: TGTGCCAGTACCGCTAGAGGGGAATCCGGGGAGCTGTTTTTT.

The chain combines TRBV27 with TRBJ1-2; D ambiguous. Deletions cut 4 bases from V and 13 bases from J, with 25 bases between. The CDR3 runs to 15 residues. The germline CDR1 and CDR2 sequences are MNHEY and SMNVEV (reference sequence). CDR3 region: CASSSNPGPGVRCTF. The CDR3 DNA follows: TGTGCCAGCAGTTCCAACCCCGGGCCCGGGGTGAGGTGCACCTTC.

The rearrangement links TRBV20-1 to TRBJ2-1; unclear D gene. This CDR3 comprises 13 residues. V was clipped by 3 bases and J by 2 bases, with 8 bases between them. Looked up from germline, CDR1 is DFQATT and CDR2 is SNEGSKA (reference sequence). The CDR3 sequence: CSASKLTYNEQFF. The CDR3 DNA follows: TGCAGTGCTAGTAAGCTGACCTACAATGAGCAGTTCTTC.

In regard to this clone: This sample also contains other DNA sequences that code for the same CDR3. The genes are TRBV13 and TRBJ2-1; D unclear. The germline V gene encodes CDR1 PRHDT and CDR2 FYEKMQ (reference sequence). This CDR3 has 11 residues. Trimming stripped 0 bases from V and 7 bases from J, with 1 base between. The CDR3 region has the DNA TGTGCCAGCAGCTTAGGTAATGAGCAGTTCTTC. Translation gives CASSLGNEQFF.

This clone was observed once. The rearrangement uses TRBV24-1 and TRBJ2-1, with 10 nucleotides matching TRBD2. Germline-derived CDR1 and CDR2 are KGHDR and SFDVKD. The CDR3 is 15 residues long. With 4 bases clipped from V and 6 bases from J, the junction kept 5 bases outside the gene matches. The chain's CDR3 is CATSDVAGGRNEQFF. The CDR3 DNA follows: TGTGCCACCAGTGACGTAGCGGGAGGTCGCAATGAGCAGTTCTTC.

The chain has TRBV24-1 and TRBJ2-3; D remains unclear. Trimming removed 2 bases from V and 0 bases from J, with 5 bases in between. Germline V gene data show CDR1 as KGHDR and CDR2 as SFDVKD. This CDR3 has 14 amino acids. The CDR3 sequence: CATSDWGSTDTQYF. DNA of the CDR3: TGTGCCACCAGTGATTGGGGAAGCACAGATACGCAGTATTTT.

The chain employs TRBV2 and TRBJ1-1; 7 positions match TRBD1. CDR3 length: 15 residues. V dropped 3 bases and J dropped 0; count of bases not matched to a gene: 4. In germline, CDR1 is SNHLY, CDR2 FYNNEI. The CDR3 loop is CASSEDRTMNTEAFF. The CDR3 DNA reads as TGTGCCAGCAGTGAGGACAGGACCATGAACACTGAAGCTTTCTTT.

The gene calls are TRBV12-5 and TRBJ2-7; 9 bases fit TRBD1. The germline CDR1 and CDR2 sequences are LGHNT and FRNRAP. V was pared by 7 bases and J by 2 bases, with 12 bases of the junction left unmatched. The CDR3 covers 16 residues. The CDR3 sequence is CASAPPGQGRTYEQYF. The CDR3 DNA is TGTGCTAGTGCCCCCCCCGGACAGGGGCGAACCTACGAGCAGTACTTC.